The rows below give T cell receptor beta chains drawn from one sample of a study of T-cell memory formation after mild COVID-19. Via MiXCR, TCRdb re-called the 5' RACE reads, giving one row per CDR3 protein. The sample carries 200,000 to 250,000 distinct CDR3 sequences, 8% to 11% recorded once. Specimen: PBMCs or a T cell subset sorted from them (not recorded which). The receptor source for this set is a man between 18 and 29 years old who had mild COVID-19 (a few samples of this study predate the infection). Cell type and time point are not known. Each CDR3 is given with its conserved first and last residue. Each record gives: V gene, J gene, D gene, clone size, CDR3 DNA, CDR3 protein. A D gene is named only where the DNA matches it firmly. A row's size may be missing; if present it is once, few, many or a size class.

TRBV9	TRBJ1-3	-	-	TGTGCCAGCAGCGTAACAGGGCCACCCTCTGGAAACACCATATATTTT	CASSVTGPPSGNTIYF
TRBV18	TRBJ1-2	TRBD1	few	TGTGCCAGCTCAGGGACAGGGGGCGCATCGGCCTATGGCTACACCTTC	CASSGTGGASAYGYTF
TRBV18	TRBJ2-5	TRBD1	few	TGTGCCAGCTCACCCCCGGGACAGGGGAGGAAAGAGACCCAGTACTTC	CASSPPGQGRKETQYF
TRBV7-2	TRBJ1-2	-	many	TGTGCCAGCAGCTTAGGCAGGGCTAACTATGGCTACACCTTC	CASSLGRANYGYTF
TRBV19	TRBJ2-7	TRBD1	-	TGTGCCAGTAGTATAGCTATGACAGGGTACGGCGAGCAGTACTTC	CASSIAMTGYGEQYF
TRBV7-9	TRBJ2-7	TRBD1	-	TGTGCCAGCAGTTGGTCGACAGGGATCTCCTACGAGCAGTACTTC	CASSWSTGISYEQYF
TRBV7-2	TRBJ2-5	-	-	TGTGCCAGCAGCCAGGCGGAGACCCAGTACTTC	CASSQAETQYF
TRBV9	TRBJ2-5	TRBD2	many	TGTGCCAGCAGCGTAGGGACTAGCGGGGGAGAGACCCAGTACTTC	CASSVGTSGGETQYF
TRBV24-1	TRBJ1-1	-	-	TGTGCCACCAGTGATTGTTTATCGAACACTGAAGCTTTCTTT	CATSDCLSNTEAFF
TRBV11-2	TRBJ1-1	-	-	TGTGCCAGCAGCCGGCTTAGGGGTCGGAACACTGAAGCTTTCTTT	CASSRLRGRNTEAFF
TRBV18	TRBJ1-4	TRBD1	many	TGTGCCAGCAGCGGACAGGGGAATGAAAAACTGTTTTTT	CASSGQGNEKLFF
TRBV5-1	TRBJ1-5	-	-	TGCGCCAGCAGCTTGGAGGCAGGGAATCAGCCCCAGCATTTT	CASSLEAGNQPQHF
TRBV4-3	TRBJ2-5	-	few	TGCGCCAGCAGCCAAGAACCAGCGGGCTCGAAAGAGACCCAGTACTTC	CASSQEPAGSKETQYF
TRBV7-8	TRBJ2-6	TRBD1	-	TGTGCCAGCAGCCTACCGGGACAGGGGCTGGCTGGGGCCAACGTCCTGACTTTC	CASSLPGQGLAGANVLTF
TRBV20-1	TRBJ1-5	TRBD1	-	TGCAGTGCTAGGCGGCCGTGGGGACAGGGAGTCAGCGATCAGCCCCAGCATTTT	CSARRPWGQGVSDQPQHF
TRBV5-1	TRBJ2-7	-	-	TGCGCCAGCAGCCCATCGGCCCCTTCGGGCGAGCAGTACTTC	CASSPSAPSGEQYF
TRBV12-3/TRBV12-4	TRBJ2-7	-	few	TGTGCCAGCAGCCGAACTTCCGGGTTACAGTACTTC	CASSRTSGLQYF
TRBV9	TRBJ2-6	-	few	TGTGCCAGCAGCGTAGGCGGGGATGGGGCCAACGTCCTGACTTTC	CASSVGGDGANVLTF
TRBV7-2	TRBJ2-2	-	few	TGTGCCAGCAGCTTAGGGGCCCGGCGAGGGGCCGGGGAGCTGTTTTTT	CASSLGARRGAGELFF
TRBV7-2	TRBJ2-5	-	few	TGTGCCAGCAGGCTGACGCAAGAGACCCAGTACTTC	CASRLTQETQYF
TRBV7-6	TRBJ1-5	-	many	TGTGCCAGCAGCTTATGGAGGCAGCCCCAGCATTTT	CASSLWRQPQHF
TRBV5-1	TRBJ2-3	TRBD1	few	TGCGCCAGCAGCTGGGGACAGGCCGGCACAGATACGCAGTATTTT	CASSWGQAGTDTQYF
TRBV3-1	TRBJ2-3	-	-	TGTGCCAGCAGCTGGTCAGGGAACACAGATACGCAGTATTTT	CASSWSGNTDTQYF
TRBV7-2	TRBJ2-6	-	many	TGTGCCAGCAGCCCAGTCTCTGGGGCCAACGTCCTGACTTTC	CASSPVSGANVLTF
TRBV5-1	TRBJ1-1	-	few	TGCGCCAGCAGGGACGGTTCAAACACTGAAGCTTTCTTT	CASRDGSNTEAFF
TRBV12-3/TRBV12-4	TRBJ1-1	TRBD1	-	TGTGCCAGCGATAGCCGGGGGACAGCCAAAGCTTTCTTT	CASDSRGTAKAFF
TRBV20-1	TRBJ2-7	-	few	TGCAGTGCCGGGCGGGACGGCTACGAGCAGTACTTC	CSAGRDGYEQYF
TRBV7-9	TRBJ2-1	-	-	TGTGCCAGCAGCTCTTCCGCGGCAGGGGATAATGAGCAGTTCTTC	CASSSSAAGDNEQFF
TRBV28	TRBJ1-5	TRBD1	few	TGTGCCAGCAGTCGGGACAGGGGTGGCAATCAGCCCCAGCATTTT	CASSRDRGGNQPQHF
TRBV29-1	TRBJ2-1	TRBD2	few	TGCAGCGTTGTTAGCGGGGGGGCGGGTGAGCAGTTCTTC	CSVVSGGAGEQFF
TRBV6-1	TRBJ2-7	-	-	TGTGCCAGCGCGACAGGGGACTACTCCTACGAGCAGTACTTC	CASATGDYSYEQYF
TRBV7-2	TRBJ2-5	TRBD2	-	TGTGCCAGCAGCCCAACCCAATCTAGCGGTCCCCACTTC	CASSPTQSSGPHF
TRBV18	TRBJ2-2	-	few	TGTGCCAGCTCACCACTCGAGTCGGTCACCGGGGAGCTGTTTTTT	CASSPLESVTGELFF
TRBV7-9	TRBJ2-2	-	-	TGTGCCAGCAGGACTGGGACCTTCGGCACCGGGGAGCTGTTTTTT	CASRTGTFGTGELFF
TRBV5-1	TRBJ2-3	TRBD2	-	TGCGCCAGCGTAGAAGGGAGGGACACAGATACGCAGTATTTT	CASVEGRDTDTQYF
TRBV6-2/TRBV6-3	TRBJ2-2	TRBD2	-	TGTGCCAGCAGTTACGTCGGACTAGCTCAAGCTAGAACCGGGGAGCTGTTTTTT	CASSYVGLAQARTGELFF
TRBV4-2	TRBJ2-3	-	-	TGTGCCAGCAGAGGAGCGGGCTCGCTGGTGGATACGCAGTATTTT	CASRGAGSLVDTQYF
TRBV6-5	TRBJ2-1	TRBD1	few	TGTGCCAGCAGTCGACAGGGGGTAGTTGGCAATGAGCAGTTCTTC	CASSRQGVVGNEQFF
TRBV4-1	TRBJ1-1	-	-	TGCGCCAGCAGCCAAGCCAGCCTGAACACTGAAGCTTTCTTT	CASSQASLNTEAFF